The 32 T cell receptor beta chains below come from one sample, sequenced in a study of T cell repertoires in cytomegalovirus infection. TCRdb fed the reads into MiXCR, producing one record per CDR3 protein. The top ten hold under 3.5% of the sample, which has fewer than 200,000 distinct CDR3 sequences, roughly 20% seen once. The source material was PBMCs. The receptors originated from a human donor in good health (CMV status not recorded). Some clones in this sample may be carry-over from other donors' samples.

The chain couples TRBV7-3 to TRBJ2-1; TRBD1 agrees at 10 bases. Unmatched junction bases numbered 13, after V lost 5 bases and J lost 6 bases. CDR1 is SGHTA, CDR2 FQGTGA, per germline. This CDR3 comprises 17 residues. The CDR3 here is CASSTTPPGQGINEQFF. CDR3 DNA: TGTGCCAGCAGCACTACCCCCCCGGGACAGGGGATCAATGAGCAGTTCTTC.

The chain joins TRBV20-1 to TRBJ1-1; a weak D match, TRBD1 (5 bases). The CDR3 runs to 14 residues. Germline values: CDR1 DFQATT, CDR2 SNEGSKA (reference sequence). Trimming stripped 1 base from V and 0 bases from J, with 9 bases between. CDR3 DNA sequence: TGCAGTGCTAGAGTCCCGGGGGTGAACACTGAAGCTTTCTTT. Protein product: CSARVPGVNTEAFF.

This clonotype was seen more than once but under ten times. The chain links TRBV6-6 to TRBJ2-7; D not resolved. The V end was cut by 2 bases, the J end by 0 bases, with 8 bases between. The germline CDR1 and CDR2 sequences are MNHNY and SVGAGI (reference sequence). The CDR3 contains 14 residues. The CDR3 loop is CASSYNVASYEQYF. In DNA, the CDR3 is TGTGCCAGCAGTTACAATGTCGCCTCCTACGAGCAGTACTTC.

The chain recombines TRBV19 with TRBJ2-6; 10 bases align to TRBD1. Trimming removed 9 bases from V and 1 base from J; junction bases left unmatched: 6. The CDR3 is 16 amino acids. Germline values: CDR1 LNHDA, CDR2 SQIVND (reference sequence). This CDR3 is CASRDRGGSGANVLTF. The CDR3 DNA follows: TGTGCCAGCCGGGACAGGGGTGGTTCTGGGGCCAACGTCCTGACTTTC. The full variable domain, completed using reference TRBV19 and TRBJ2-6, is DGGITQSPKYLFRKEGQNVTLSCEQNLNHDAMYWYRQDPGQGLRLIYYSQIVNDFQKGDIAEGYSVSREKKESFPLTVTSAQKNPTAFYLCASRDRGGSGANVLTFGAGSRLTVL.

In nucleotides, the CDR3 is TGTGCCAGCAGTCTTCAGGATTCACATGGCTACACCTTC. The encoded protein is CASSLQDSHGYTF. The rearrangement joins TRBV12-3 or TRBV12-4 to TRBJ1-2, with D hard to call. This CDR3 has 13 residues. V gave up 5 bases and J gave up 6 bases, with 13 bases separating them.

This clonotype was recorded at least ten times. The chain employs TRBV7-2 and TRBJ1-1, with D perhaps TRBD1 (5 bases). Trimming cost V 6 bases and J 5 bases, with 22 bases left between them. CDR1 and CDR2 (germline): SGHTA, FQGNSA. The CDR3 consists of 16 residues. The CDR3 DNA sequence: TGTGCCAGCAGTCAAACGTACCGGGTAGGGGAAACTGAAGCTTTCTTT. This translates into CASSQTYRVGETEAFF. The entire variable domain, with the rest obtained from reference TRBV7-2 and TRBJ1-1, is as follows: GAGVSQSPSNKVTEKGKDVELRCDPISGHTALYWYRQSLGQGLEFLIYFQGNSAPDKSGLPSDRFSAERTGGSVSTLTIQRTQQEDSAVYLCASSQTYRVGETEAFFGQGTRLTVV.

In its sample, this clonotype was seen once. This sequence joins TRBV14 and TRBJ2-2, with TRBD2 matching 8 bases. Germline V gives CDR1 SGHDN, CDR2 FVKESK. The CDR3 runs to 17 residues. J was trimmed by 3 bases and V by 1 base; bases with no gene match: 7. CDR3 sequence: CASSQGSLAGHTGELFF. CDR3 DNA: TGTGCCAGCAGCCAAGGAAGCCTAGCGGGCCACACCGGGGAGCTGTTTTTT.

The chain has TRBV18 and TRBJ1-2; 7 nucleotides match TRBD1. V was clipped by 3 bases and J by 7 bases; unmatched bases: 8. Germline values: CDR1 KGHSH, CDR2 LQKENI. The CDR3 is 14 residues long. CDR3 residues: CASSPDRAPSGYTF. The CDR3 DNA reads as TGTGCCAGCTCACCCGACAGGGCCCCCTCTGGCTACACCTTC.

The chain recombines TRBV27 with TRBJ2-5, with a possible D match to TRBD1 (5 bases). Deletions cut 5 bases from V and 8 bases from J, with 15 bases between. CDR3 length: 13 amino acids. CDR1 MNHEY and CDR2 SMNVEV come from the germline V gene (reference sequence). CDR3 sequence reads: CASSSQGPFTQYF. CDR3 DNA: TGTGCCAGCAGTAGCCAGGGTCCGTTTACCCAGTACTTC.

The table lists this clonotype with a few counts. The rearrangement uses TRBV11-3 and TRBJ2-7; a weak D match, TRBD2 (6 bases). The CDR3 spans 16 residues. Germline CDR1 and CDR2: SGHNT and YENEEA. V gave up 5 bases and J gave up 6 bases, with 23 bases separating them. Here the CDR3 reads CASSLESGEGAGEQYF. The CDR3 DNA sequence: TGTGCCAGCAGCCTTGAGTCGGGAGAGGGTGCCGGCGAGCAGTACTTC.

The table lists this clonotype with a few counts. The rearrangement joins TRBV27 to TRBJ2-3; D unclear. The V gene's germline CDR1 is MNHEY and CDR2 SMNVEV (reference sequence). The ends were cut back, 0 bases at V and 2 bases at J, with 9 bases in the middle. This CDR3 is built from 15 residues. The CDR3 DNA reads TGTGCCAGCAGTTTATCGTTCGTACCCACAGATACGCAGTATTTT. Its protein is CASSLSFVPTDTQYF.

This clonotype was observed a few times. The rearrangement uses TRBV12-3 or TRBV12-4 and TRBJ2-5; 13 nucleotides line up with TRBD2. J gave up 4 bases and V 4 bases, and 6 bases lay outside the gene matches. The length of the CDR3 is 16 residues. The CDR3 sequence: CASSSLTSGGAETQYF. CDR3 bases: TGTGCCAGCAGTTCCCTTACTAGCGGGGGGGCAGAGACCCAGTACTTC.

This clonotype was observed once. The CDR3 loop is CSARDLGLANSDTQYF. CDR3 coding DNA: TGCAGTGCTAGAGATCTGGGGCTAGCTAACTCAGATACGCAGTATTTT. The chain uses TRBV20-1 and TRBJ2-3, with D perhaps matching TRBD1 or TRBD2 (5 bases each). CDR3 size: 16 residues. The ends were cut back, 0 bases at V and 4 bases at J, with 17 bases in the middle. Germline loops: CDR1 DFQATT, CDR2 SNEGSKA (reference sequence).

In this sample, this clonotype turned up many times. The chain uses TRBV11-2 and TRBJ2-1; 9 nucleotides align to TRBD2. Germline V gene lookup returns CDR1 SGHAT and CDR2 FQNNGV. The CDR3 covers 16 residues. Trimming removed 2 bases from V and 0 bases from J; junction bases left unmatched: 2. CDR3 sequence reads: CASSLLAGYSYNEQFF. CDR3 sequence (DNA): TGTGCCAGCAGCTTACTAGCGGGGTACTCCTACAATGAGCAGTTCTTC.

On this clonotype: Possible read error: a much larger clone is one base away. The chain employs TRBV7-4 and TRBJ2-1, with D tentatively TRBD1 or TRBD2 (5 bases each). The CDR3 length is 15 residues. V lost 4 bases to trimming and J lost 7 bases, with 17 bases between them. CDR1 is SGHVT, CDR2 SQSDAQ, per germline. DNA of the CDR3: TGTGCCAGCAGCTACGGAGAGGGGTTTAGGAATGAGCAGTTCTTC. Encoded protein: CASSYGEGFRNEQFF.

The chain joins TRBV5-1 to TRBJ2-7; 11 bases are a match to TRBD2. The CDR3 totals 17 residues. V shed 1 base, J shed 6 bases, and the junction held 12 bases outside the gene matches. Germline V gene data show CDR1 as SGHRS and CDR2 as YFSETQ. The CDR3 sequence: CASSLTGLAGDSGEQYF. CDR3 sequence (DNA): TGCGCCAGCAGCTTGACTGGACTAGCGGGCGATAGCGGCGAGCAGTACTTC.

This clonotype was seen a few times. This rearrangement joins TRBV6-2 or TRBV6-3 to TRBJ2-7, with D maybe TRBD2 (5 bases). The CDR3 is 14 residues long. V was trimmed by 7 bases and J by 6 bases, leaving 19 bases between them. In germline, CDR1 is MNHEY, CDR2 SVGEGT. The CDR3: CASTPADRGGEQYF. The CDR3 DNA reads TGTGCCAGCACTCCAGCGGACCGAGGCGGCGAGCAGTACTTC.

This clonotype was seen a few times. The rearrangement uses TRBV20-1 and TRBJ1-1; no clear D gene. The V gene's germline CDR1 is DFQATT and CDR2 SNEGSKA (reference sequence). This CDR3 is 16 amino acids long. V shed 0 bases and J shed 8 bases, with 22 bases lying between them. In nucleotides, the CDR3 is TGCAGTGCTAGAGATTCGGGGAGGGAGTCTTCTTCAGAAGCTTTCTTT. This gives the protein CSARDSGRESSSEAFF.

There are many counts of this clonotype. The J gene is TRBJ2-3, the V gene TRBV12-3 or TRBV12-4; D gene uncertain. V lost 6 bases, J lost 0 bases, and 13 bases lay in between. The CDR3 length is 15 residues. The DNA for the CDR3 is TGTGCCAGCAGGAGGACCTTCACTAGCACAGATACGCAGTATTTT. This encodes CASRRTFTSTDTQYF.

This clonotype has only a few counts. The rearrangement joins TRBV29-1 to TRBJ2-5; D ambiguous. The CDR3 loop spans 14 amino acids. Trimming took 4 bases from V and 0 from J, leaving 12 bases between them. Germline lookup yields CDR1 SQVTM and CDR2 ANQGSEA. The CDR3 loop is CSVASFQYQETQYF. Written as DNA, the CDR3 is TGCAGCGTTGCTTCCTTCCAGTACCAAGAGACCCAGTACTTC.

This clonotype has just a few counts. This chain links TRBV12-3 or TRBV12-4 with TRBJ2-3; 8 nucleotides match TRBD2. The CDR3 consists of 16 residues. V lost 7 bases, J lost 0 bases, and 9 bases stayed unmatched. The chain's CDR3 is CASKKLAEVSTDTQYF. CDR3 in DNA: TGTGCCAGCAAGAAACTAGCGGAGGTTAGCACAGATACGCAGTATTTT.

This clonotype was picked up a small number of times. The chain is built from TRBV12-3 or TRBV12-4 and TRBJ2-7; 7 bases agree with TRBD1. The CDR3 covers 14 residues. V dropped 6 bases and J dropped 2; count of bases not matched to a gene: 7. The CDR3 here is CASRVQGHTYEQYF. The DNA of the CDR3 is TGTGCCAGCAGGGTACAGGGGCACACCTACGAGCAGTACTTC.

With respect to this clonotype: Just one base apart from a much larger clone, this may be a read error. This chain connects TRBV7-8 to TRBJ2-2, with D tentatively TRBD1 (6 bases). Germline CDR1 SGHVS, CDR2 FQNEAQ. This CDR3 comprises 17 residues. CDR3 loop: CASSLGGVFRDTGKLFF. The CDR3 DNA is TGTGCCAGCAGCTTAGGAGGCGTATTCCGGGACACCGGGAAGCTGTTTTTT.

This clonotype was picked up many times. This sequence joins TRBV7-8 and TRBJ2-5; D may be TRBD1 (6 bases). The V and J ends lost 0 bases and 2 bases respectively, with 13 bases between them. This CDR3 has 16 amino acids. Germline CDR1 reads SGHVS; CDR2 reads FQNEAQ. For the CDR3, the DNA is TGTGCCAGCAGCTTAGCCCTGGACAGCTTTCAAGAGACCCAGTACTTC. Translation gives CASSLALDSFQETQYF.

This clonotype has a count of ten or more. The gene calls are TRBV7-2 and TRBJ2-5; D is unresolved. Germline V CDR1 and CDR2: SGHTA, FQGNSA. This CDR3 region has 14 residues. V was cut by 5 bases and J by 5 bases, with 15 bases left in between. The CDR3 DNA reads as TGTGCCAGCAGCATTCCGACGGGCCTGGAGACCCAGTACTTC. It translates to CASSIPTGLETQYF.

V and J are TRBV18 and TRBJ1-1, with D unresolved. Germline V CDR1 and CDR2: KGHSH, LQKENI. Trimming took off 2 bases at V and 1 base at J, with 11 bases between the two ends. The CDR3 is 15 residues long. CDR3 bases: TGTGCCAGCTCACCAGCAGGATCTTGGAACACTGAAGCTTTCTTT. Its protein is CASSPAGSWNTEAFF. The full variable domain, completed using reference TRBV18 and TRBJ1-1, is NAGVMQNPRHLVRRRGQEARLRCSPMKGHSHVYWYRQLPEEGLKFMVYLQKENIIDESGMPKERFSAEFPKEGPSILRIQQVVRGDSAAYFCASSPAGSWNTEAFFGQGTRLTVV.

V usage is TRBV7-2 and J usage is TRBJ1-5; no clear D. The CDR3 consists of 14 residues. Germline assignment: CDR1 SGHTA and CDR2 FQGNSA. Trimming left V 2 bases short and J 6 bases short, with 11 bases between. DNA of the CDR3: TGTGCCAGCAGCTTATGGTCCGGCGGTCAGCCCCAGCATTTT. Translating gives CASSLWSGGQPQHF.

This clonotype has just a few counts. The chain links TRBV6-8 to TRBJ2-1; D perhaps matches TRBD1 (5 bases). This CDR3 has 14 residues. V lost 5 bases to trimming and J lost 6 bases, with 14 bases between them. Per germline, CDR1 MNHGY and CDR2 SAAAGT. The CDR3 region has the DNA TGTGCCAGCAGTCCTGCCGGCAGGGCCAATGAGCAGTTCTTC. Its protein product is CASSPAGRANEQFF.

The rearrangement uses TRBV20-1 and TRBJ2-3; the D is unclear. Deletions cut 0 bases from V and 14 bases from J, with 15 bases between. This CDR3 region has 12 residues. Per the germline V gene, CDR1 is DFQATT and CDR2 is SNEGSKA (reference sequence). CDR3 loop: CSARDAPEWSYF. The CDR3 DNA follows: TGCAGTGCTAGAGATGCCCCGGAATGGTCGTATTTT.

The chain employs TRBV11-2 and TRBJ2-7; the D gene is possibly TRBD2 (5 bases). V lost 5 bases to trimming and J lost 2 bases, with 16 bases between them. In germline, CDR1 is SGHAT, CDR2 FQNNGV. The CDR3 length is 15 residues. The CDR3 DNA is TGTGCCAGCAGCCAACTTATAGCGCTCCCCTACGAGCAGTACTTC. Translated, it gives CASSQLIALPYEQYF.

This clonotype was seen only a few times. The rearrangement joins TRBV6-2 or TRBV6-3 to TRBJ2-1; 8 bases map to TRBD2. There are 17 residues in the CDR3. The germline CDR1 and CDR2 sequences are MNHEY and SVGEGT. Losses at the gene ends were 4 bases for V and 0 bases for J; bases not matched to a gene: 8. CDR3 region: CASSSRTSRSSYNEQFF. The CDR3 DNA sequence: TGTGCCAGCAGTTCCCGGACTAGCCGCAGCTCCTACAATGAGCAGTTCTTC.

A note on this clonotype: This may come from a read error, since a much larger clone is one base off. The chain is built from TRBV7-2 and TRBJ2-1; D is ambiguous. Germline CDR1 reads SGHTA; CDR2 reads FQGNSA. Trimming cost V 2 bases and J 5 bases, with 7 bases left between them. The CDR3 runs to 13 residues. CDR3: CASSLWHNNEQFF. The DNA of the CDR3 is TGTGCCAGCAGCTTATGGCATAACAATGAGCAGTTCTTC.